This TCR beta chain appears in the sequencing data of a study of persistence of HIV-infected CD4 T cells. Looking at the study overall: The sample holds CD4+ T cells responsive to CMV or HIV-1 Gag. Study-wide results and limits: CMV- and Gag-responding cells had lower TCRbeta richness than CD3/CD28-responding cells.

This was the immunoSEQ version 4 assay in survey mode. Each sample used up to 1 ug genomic DNA diluted to roughly 10 ng/uL. Measured with immunoSEQ multiplex PCR; TCRdb has only the in-frame clones, and not every one. The sample consists of about 40,000 clones, 78% of them appearing once. This CDR3 contains 17 residues. Germline-derived CDR1 and CDR2 are LGHNA and YSLEER. V lost 0 bases to trimming and J lost 2 bases, with 14 bases between them. An overlapping HIV-1 Gag peptide pool stimulated these cells at about 0.9 ug/peptide/mL. CD40L/CD69 double-negative CD45RO-high memory CD4+ T cells were collected. CD4+ T cell counts exceeded 400 cells/uL; CMV serology was positive. A note on this clone: What it binds is unknown.

The source was CD4+ T cells sorted from PBMCs after 18-hour stimulation, collected from a patient who received antiretroviral therapy. The TCR was taken from an adult man with HIV who was CMV-seropositive. This rearrangement joins TRBV4-3 to TRBJ1-3; D not certain. This CDR3 is CASSQEAVRATGNTIYF. The CDR3 DNA follows: TGCGCCAGCAGCCAAGAGGCCGTGAGGGCCACTGGAAACACCATATATTTT.